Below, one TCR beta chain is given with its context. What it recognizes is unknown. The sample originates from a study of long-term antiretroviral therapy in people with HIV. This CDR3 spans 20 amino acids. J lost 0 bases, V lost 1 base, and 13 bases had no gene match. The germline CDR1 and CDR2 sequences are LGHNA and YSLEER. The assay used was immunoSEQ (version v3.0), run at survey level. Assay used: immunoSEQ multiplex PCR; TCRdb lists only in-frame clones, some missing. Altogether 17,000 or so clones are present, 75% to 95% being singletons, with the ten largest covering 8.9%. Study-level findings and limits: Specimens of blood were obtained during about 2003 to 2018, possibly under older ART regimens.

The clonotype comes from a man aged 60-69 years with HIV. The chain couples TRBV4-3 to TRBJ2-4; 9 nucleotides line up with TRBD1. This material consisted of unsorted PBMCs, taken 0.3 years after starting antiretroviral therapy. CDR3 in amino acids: CASSQGFRDRAWVAKNIQYF. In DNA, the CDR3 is TGCGCCAGCAGCCAAGGTTTTAGGGACAGGGCGTGGGTAGCCAAAAACATTCAGTACTTC.